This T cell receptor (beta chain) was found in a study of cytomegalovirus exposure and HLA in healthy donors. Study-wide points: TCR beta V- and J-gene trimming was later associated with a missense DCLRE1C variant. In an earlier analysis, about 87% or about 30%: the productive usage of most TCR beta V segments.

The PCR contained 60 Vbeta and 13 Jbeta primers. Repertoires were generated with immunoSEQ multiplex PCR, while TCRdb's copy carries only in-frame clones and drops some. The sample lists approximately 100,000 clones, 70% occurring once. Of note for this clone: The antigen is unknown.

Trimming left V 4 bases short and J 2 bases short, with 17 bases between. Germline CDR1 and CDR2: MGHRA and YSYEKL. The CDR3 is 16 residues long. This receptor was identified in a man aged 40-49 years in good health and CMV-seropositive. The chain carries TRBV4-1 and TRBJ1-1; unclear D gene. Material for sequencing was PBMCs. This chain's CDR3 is CASSPRAEGPNTEAFF. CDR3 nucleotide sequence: TGCGCCAGCAGCCCCCGGGCGGAGGGCCCCAACACTGAAGCTTTCTTT.